The clone carrying this TCR beta chain came up once. The data are from a study of blood T cell repertoires in COVID-19. At the level of the study: The United States, Italy and Spain provided the acute and convalescent COVID-19 samples. Nucleic acid was either cDNA or gDNA, and it came from T cells, B-cell-depleted T cells, or PBMCs.

The method was immunoSEQ multiplex PCR; TCRdb's version includes in-frame clones alone and lacks a portion of them. This sample has under 200,000 clones, with roughly three quarters found just once. The CDR3 has 14 amino acids. V lost 8 bases, J lost 0 bases, and 12 bases lay in between. Germline V gene data show CDR1 as SGHTA and CDR2 as FQGTGA. The sequence was obtained from a man aged 55-75 years with active or convalescent COVID-19. The V and J genes are TRBV7-3 and TRBJ2-3, with D unresolved. The specimen sequenced was peripheral blood. The CDR3 DNA reads as TGTGCCAGCTCTCGGTCCGCTAGCACAGATACGCAGTATTTT. Translation gives CASSRSASTDTQYF.